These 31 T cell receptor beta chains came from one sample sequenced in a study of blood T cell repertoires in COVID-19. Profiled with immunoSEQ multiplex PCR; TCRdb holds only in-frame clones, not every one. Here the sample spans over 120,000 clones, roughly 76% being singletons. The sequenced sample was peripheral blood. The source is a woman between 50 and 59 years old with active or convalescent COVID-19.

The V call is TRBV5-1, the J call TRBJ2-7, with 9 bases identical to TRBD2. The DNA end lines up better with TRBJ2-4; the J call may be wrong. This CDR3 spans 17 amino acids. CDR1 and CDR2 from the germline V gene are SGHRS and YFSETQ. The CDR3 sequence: CASSLALRGGAKNIQYF. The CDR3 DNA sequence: TGCGCCAGCAGCTTGGCCTTGCGGGGGGGAGCCAAAAACATTCAGTACTTC.

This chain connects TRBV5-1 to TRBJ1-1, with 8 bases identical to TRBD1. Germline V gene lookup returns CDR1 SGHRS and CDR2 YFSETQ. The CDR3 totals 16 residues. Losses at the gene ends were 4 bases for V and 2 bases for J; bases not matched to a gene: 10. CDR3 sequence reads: CASSPITGGRNTEAFF. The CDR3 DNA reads TGCGCCAGCAGCCCGATTACAGGGGGACGAAACACTGAAGCTTTCTTT.

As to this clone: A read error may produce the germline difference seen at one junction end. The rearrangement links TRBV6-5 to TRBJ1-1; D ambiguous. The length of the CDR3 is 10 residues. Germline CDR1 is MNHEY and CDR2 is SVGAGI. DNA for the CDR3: TGTGCCAGCATGGGCGGGAGTTGGGTCTTT. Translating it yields CASMGGSWVF.

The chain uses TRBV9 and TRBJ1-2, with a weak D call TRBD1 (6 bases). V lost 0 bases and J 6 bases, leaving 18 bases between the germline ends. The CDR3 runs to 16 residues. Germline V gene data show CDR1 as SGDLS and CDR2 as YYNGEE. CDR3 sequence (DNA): TGTGCCAGCAGCGTAGCTTCAGGGGTTGGAGTTGATGGCTACACCTTC. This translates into CASSVASGVGVDGYTF.

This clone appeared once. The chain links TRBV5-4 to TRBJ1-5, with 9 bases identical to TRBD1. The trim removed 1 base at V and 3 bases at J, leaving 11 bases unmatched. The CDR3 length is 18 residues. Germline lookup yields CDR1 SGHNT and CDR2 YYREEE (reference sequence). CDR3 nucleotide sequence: TGTGCCAGCAGCTTGCAAGGGAGGACAGGGGCCGACAATCAGCCCCAGCATTTT. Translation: CASSLQGRTGADNQPQHF.

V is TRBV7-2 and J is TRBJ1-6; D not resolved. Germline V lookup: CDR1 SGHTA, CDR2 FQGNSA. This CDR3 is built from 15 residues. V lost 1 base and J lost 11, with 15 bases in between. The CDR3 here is CASSLESQRVTPLHF. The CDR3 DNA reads TGTGCCAGCAGCTTAGAATCCCAAAGAGTAACACCCCTCCACTTT.

The CDR3 loop reads CASSSPSTGVNTEAFF. DNA for the CDR3: TGTGCCAGCAGTTCGCCTTCAACAGGGGTAAACACTGAAGCTTTCTTT. The genes are TRBV28 and TRBJ1-1; 7 nucleotides line up with TRBD1. The CDR3 is made up of 16 amino acids. Looked up from germline, CDR1 is MDHEN and CDR2 is SYDVKM. V lost 4 bases, J lost 2 bases, and 10 bases stayed unmatched. Filled out from reference TRBV28 and TRBJ1-1, the complete variable domain reads DVKVTQSSRYLVKRTGEKVFLECVQDMDHENMFWYRQDPGLGLRLIYFSYDVKMKEKGDIPEGYSVSREKKERFSLILESASTNQTSMYLCASSSPSTGVNTEAFFGQGTRLTVV.

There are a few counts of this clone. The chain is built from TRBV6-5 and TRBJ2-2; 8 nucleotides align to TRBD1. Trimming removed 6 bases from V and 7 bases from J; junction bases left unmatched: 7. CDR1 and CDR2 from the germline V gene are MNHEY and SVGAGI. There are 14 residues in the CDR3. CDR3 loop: CASRSQGEVGELFF. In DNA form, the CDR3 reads TGTGCCAGCAGATCACAGGGGGAGGTCGGGGAGCTGTTTTTT.

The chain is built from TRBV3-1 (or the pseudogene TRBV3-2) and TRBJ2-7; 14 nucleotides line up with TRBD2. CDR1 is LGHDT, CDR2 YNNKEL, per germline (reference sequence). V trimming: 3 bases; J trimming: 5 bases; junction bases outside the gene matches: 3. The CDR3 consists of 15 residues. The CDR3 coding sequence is TGTGCCAGCAGCCAGGGGACTAGCGGGAGCGACGAGCAGTACTTC. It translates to CASSQGTSGSDEQYF.

CDR3 loop: CAWNAGDYNEQFF. The CDR3 DNA reads TGTGCCTGGAATGCTGGAGACTACAATGAGCAGTTCTTC. The chain couples TRBV30 to TRBJ2-1; the D is unclear. The CDR3 has 13 residues. V lost 4 bases, J lost 3 bases, and 10 bases lay in between. Germline V CDR1 and CDR2: GTSNPN, SVGIG (reference sequence).

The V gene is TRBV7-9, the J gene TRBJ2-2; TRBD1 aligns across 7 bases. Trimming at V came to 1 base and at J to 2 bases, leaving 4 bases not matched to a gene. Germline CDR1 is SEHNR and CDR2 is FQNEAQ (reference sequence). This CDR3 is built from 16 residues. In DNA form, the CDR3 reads TGTGCCAGCAGCTTAGACGGGACAGAAAACACCGGGGAGCTGTTTTTT. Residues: CASSLDGTENTGELFF.

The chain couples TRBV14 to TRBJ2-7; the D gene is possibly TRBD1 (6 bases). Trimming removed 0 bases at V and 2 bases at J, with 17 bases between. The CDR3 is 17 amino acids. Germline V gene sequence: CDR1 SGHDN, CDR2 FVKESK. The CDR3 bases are TGTGCCAGCAGCCAAGAGCTGGGGGCCCCCGGCCCCTACGAGCAGTACTTC. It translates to CASSQELGAPGPYEQYF.

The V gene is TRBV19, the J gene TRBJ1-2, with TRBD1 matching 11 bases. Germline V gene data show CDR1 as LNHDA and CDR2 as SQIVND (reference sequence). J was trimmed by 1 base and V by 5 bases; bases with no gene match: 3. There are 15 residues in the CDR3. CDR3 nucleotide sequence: TGTGCCAGTAGTCCGGACAGGGGGCTTAACTATGGCTACACCTTC. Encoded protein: CASSPDRGLNYGYTF.

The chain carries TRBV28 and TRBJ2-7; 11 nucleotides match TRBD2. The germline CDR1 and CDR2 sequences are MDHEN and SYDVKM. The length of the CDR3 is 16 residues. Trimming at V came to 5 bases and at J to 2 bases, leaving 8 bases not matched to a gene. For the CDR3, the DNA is TGTGCCAGCAGTAGGACTAGCGGGCCCGCCCCCTACGAGCAGTACTTC. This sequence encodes CASSRTSGPAPYEQYF.

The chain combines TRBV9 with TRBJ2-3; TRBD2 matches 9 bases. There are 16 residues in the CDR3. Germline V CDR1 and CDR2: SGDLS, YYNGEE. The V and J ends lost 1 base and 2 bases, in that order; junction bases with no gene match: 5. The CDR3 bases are TGTGCCAGCAGCGTAAGGAGCGGGGGGCCCACAGATACGCAGTATTTT. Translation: CASSVRSGGPTDTQYF.

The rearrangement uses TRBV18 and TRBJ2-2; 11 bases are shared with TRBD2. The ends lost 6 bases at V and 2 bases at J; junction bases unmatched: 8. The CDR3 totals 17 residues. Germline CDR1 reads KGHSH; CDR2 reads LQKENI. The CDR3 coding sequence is TGTGCCAGCTCGTGGAGTGGGACTAGCGGAAACACCGGGGAGCTGTTTTTT. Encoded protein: CASSWSGTSGNTGELFF.

CDR3 residues: CASRLDSYGYTF. CDR3 bases: TGTGCCAGCAGGCTAGACAGCTATGGCTACACCTTC. The chain links TRBV12-3 or TRBV12-4 to TRBJ1-2; weak D call: TRBD1 (5 bases). V was clipped by 6 bases and J by 4 bases, with 9 bases between them. CDR3 length: 12 residues.

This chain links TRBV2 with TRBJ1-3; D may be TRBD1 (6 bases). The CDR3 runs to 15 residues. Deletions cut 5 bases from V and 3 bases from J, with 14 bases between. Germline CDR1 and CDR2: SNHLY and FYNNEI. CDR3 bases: TGTGCCAGCAGTCTCAGGGGCAGGGTTGGAAACACCATATATTTT. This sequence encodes CASSLRGRVGNTIYF.

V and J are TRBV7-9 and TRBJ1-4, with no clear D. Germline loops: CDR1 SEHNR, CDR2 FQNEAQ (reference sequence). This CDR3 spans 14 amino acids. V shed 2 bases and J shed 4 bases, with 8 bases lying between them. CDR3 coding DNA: TGTGCCAGCAGCTTAACGGAGGATAATGAAAAACTGTTTTTT. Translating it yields CASSLTEDNEKLFF.

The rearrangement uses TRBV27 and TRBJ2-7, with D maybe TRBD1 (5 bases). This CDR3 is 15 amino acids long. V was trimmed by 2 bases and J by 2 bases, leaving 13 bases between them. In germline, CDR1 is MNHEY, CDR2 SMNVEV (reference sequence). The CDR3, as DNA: TGTGCCAGCAGTTTAACGTGGCAGGGTGCCTACGAGCAGTACTTC. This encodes CASSLTWQGAYEQYF.

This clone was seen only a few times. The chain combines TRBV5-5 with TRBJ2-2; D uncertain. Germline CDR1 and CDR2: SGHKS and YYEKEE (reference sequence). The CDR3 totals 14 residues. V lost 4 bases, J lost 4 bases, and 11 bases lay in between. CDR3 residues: CASSPTWSTGELFF. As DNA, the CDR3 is TGTGCCAGCAGCCCAACGTGGAGCACCGGGGAGCTGTTTTTT.

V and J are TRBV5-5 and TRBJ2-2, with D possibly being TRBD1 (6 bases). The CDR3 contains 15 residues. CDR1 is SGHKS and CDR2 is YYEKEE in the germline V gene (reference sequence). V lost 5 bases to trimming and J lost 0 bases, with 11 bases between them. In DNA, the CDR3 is TGTGCCAGCAGTTGGGACACTGCGAACACCGGGGAGCTGTTTTTT. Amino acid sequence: CASSWDTANTGELFF.

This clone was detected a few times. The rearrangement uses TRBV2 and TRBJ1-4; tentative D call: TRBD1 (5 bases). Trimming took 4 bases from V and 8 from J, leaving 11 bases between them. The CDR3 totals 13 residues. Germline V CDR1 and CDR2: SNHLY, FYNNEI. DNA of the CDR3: TGTGCCAGCAGTGGACAGTTTGCGGAAAAACTGTTTTTT. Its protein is CASSGQFAEKLFF.

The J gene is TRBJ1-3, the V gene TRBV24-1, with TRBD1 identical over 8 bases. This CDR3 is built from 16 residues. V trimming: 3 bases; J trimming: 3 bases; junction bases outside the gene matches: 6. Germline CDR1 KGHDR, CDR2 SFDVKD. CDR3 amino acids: CATSDPMDRDGNTIYF. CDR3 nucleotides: TGTGCCACCAGTGATCCAATGGACAGGGATGGAAACACCATATATTTT.

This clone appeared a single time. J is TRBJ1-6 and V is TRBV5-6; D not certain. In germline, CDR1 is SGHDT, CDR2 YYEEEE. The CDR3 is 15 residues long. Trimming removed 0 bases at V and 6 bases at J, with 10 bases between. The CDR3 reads CASSLAGFANSPLHF. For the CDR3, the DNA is TGTGCCAGCAGCTTGGCGGGGTTTGCTAATTCACCCCTCCACTTT.

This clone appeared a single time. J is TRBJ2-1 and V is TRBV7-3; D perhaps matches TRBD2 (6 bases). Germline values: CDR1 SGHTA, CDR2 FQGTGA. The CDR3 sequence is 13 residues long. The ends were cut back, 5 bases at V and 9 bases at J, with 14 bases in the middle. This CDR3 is CASSPSGGSEQFF. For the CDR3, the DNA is TGTGCCAGCAGCCCAAGCGGAGGGAGTGAGCAGTTCTTC.

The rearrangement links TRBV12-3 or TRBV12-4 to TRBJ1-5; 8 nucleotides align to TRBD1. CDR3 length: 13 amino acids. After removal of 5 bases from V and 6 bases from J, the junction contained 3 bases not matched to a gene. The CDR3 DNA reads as TGTGCCAGCAGTCCAGGGGGCCGTCAGCCCCAGCATTTT. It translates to CASSPGGRQPQHF.

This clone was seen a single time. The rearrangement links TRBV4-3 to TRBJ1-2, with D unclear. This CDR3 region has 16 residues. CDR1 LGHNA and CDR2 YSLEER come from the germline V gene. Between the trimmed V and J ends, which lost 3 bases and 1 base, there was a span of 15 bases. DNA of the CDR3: TGCGCCAGCAGCCACTCGGAGGGTCTCCTTAACTATGGCTACACCTTC. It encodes CASSHSEGLLNYGYTF.

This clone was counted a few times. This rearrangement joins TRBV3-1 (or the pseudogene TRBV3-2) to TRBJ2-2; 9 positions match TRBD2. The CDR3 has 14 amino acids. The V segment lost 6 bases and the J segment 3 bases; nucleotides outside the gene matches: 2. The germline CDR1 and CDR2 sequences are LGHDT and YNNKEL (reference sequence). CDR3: CASRREGYTGELFF. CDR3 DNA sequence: TGTGCCAGCAGGCGGGAGGGATACACCGGGGAGCTGTTTTTT.

In nucleotides, the CDR3 is TGTGCCAGCAGTTACAAGACAGGGACTAGCACAGATACGCAGTATTTT. It translates to CASSYKTGTSTDTQYF. The gene calls are TRBV6-5 and TRBJ2-3; D perhaps matches TRBD1 (7 bases). V shed 2 bases and J shed 0 bases, with 12 bases lying between them. Germline values: CDR1 MNHEY, CDR2 SVGAGI. This CDR3 region has 16 residues.

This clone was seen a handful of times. In nucleotides, the CDR3 is TGTGCCAGCAGTGACTCAACAGACGGGGGGTACTATGGCTACACCTTC. This encodes CASSDSTDGGYYGYTF. The chain uses TRBV6-4 and TRBJ1-2, with D tentatively TRBD1 (5 bases). This CDR3 region has 16 residues. V was clipped by 0 bases and J by 3 bases, with 14 bases between them. Germline V CDR1 and CDR2: MRHNA, SNTAGT.